The clone carrying this T cell receptor beta chain showed up just a few times. Arm-PCR with iRepertoire HTBI primers amplified the CDR3 regions for these TCR beta libraries. TCRdb re-analysed the multiplex PCR reads in MiXCR, keeping a single row per CDR3 protein. The table lists some 500,000 distinct CDR3 sequences, about 16% of them singletons. Trimming cost V 6 bases and J 7 bases, with 19 bases left between them. The CDR3 totals 15 residues. Germline V gives CDR1 SNHLY, CDR2 FYNNEI. This sample is drawn from a study of regulatory T cells in long-lasting Graves disease. The time point is: newly diagnosed GD, antithyroid drugs for less than 3 months. RNA extracted from PBMCs served as the sequencing template. These data were likewise used in another study, on T cells in Graves' hyperthyroidism and ophthalmopathy.

The clonotype was recovered from a woman aged 35-60 years with Graves disease. Source: peripheral blood mononuclear cells (PBMCs), taken at new diagnosis, from a patient treated with antithyroid drugs. The chain uses TRBV2 and TRBJ1-5, with a weak D call TRBD1 (6 bases). The CDR3 bases are TGTGCCAGCAGGCCCCGGACAGCCAGCTGGCAGCCCCAGCATTTT. Translating it yields CASRPRTASWQPQHF.